The rows below give T cell receptor beta chains drawn from one sample of a study of cytomegalovirus exposure and HLA in healthy donors. Clones were read by immunoSEQ multiplex PCR, and TCRdb kept only the in-frame ones, dropping some. The table records approximately 270,000 clones, 65% to 90% of them present only once. The sequenced material came from PBMCs. The receptors were sampled from a woman under 30 in good health and CMV-seronegative. The CDR3 runs from the conserved cysteine through the conserved F or W. D genes are given only for firm matches.

v_call: TRBV14
j_call: TRBJ1-6
d_call: NA
cdr3_nt: TGTGCCAGCACTCAGGGGTCCTATAATTCACCCCTCCACTTT
cdr3_aa: CASTQGSYNSPLHF

v_call: TRBV9
j_call: TRBJ1-3
d_call: NA
cdr3_nt: TGTGCCAGCAGGTCCGAGGCCAGCTCTGGAAACACCATATATTTT
cdr3_aa: CASRSEASSGNTIYF

v_call: TRBV11-2
j_call: TRBJ2-5
d_call: TRBD1
cdr3_nt: TGTGCCAGCAGCTTAGCAGGGGGCTCCCAAGAGACCCAGTACTTC
cdr3_aa: CASSLAGGSQETQYF

v_call: TRBV27
j_call: TRBJ2-7
d_call: NA
cdr3_nt: TGTGCCAGCAGTTTGGGCGGGGAACAGTACTTC
cdr3_aa: CASSLGGEQYF

v_call: TRBV30
j_call: TRBJ2-2
d_call: TRBD2
cdr3_nt: TGTGCCTGGAGGCCCCTTCTTGGACTAGCGGGAGGGCCGATGACCGGGGAGCTGTTTTTT
cdr3_aa: CAWRPLLGLAGGPMTGELFF

v_call: TRBV5-4
j_call: TRBJ1-2
d_call: NA
cdr3_nt: TGTGCCAGCAGCTTGGCGTCTTCTCCTAACTATGGCTACACCTTC
cdr3_aa: CASSLASSPNYGYTF

v_call: TRBV6-5
j_call: TRBJ1-1
d_call: NA
cdr3_nt: TGTGCCAGCAGTTACGCAGCGGGGCTGGGCACTGAAGCTTTCTTT
cdr3_aa: CASSYAAGLGTEAFF

v_call: TRBV7-8
j_call: TRBJ1-2
d_call: NA
cdr3_nt: TGTGCCAGCAGCCCGGACAGTAACTATGGCTACACCTTC
cdr3_aa: CASSPDSNYGYTF

v_call: TRBV25-1
j_call: TRBJ2-1
d_call: TRBD2
cdr3_nt: TGTGCCAGCAGTCGCGAGCGGGGTTTCGATGAGCAGTTCTTC
cdr3_aa: CASSRERGFDEQFF

v_call: TRBV13
j_call: TRBJ1-1
d_call: NA
cdr3_nt: TGTGCCAGCAGCTTGAGGGCGAATGAAGCTTTCTTT
cdr3_aa: CASSLRANEAFF

v_call: TRBV6-4
j_call: TRBJ1-1
d_call: TRBD1
cdr3_nt: TGTGCCAGCAGTGTCTCGGGACAGCAGAACACTGAAGCTTTCTTT
cdr3_aa: CASSVSGQQNTEAFF

v_call: TRBV18
j_call: TRBJ1-2
d_call: NA
cdr3_nt: TGTGCCAGCTCCCCTAGCCAGGACCTCTATGGCTACACCTTC
cdr3_aa: CASSPSQDLYGYTF

v_call: TRBV6-1
j_call: TRBJ1-5
d_call: NA
cdr3_nt: TGTGCCAGCAGTGAAGTTGGGGGGAGCAATCAGCCCCAGCATTTT
cdr3_aa: CASSEVGGSNQPQHF

v_call: TRBV5-6
j_call: TRBJ2-7
d_call: NA
cdr3_nt: TGTGCCAGCAGTTCCTTAGAGGCCAGTGATGACTTC
cdr3_aa: CASSSLEASDDF